This paragraph reports one T cell receptor beta chain. Its antigen is unknown. Nothing much larger sits one base from this clone, and base qualities are not available. This sample was included in a study of shared T cell receptors in the human thymus (dated by TCRdb to the early 2020s). Looking at the study overall: The study examined how self-reactive, shared T-cell receptor alpha chains are generated in the human thymus.

Preparation of the library involved the immunoSEQ multiplex PCR assay. Held by TCRdb, this immuneACCESS table contains in-frame sequences only and omits some clones. Under half of the omission traces to an unresolved V gene where checked; the cause of the rest is unknown. In this sample the table shows hundreds of thousands of clones, around 87% of which occur a single time. Roughly 0.0086% of the sample lies in the top ten. The junction shows trimming of 5 bases on V and 4 bases on J, and the gene matches do not reach 7 bases of it. CDR1 LNHDA and CDR2 SQIVND are derived from the germline V gene (reference sequence). From cysteine to phenylalanine, the CDR3 is 14 amino acids long. Left in the record is the CDR3 DNA by itself, 42 bases read in frame from the first base. This sample was also put to use in a study of human thymus T cells. The second study's paper adds: Donors were immunologically healthy infants undergoing open corrective cardiac surgery for congenital heart defects in Finland. The thymus tissue came from surgical resects taken out during corrective cardiac surgery. V and J gene segment usage appeared biased in both thymic and peripheral blood repertoires. Highly overlapping thymic TCR repertoires among unrelated individuals were reported in the related research. The study used about 8 infant thymus samples plus four related peripheral blood samples to characterize TCR alpha and beta repertoires. The cohort included a handful of male and a couple of female infants, with donor ages spanning 7 to 244 days. After being mechanically released from the tissue, thymocytes were kept at -70 degrees C in pellets of roughly 10-33 million cells. A QIAsymphony instrument was used to extract genomic DNA from the frozen cell pellets. The immunoSEQ multiplex PCR assay was used to amplify the TCRB and TCRAD loci from a standardized quantity of quality-controlled genomic DNA. The amplicons covered the V(D)J region and were long enough to include the CDR3 and to identify the V and J genes. The commercial immunoSEQ service was used to sequence amplicons on an Illumina platform. Primer bias and sequencing errors were corrected as previously described, and TCRAD and TCRB definitions were based on the IMGT database. Analysis of the repertoires was done with immunoSEQ Analyzer 3.0 and VDJTools and included basic statistics, V/J segment usage, diversity estimates, rarefaction and pairwise overlap. Diversity was estimated with Chao1, ChaoE, Efron-Thisted, Shannon and inverse Simpson indices, and also on datasets down-sampled to the smallest sample. Repertoire overlap was assessed by strict matching of CDR3 nucleotide sequence, V gene and J gene, and clustering was done by Jaccard-based multidimensional scaling. Thymus samples yielded on average roughly 800,000 unique TCRB clonotypes, compared with around 91,000 from blood samples.

This clonotype was sampled from a boy in the first two years of life with a congenital heart defect. Donor details come from another sample of the same person, matched by shared clones. Material: thymocytes. The chain was built from TRBV19 and TRBJ2-7; TRBD1 fits 8 bases in the junction. The DNA reads as follows: TGTGCCAGTAGTTCCCGGGACAGGAGGTACGAGCAGTACTTC. It is translated as CASSSRDRRYEQYF.